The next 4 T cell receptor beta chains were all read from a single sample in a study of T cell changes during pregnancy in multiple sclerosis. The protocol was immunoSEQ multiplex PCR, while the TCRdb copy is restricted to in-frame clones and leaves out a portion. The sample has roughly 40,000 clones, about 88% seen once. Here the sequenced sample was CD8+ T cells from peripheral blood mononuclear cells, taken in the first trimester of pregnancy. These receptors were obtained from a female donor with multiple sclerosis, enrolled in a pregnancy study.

The CDR3 DNA reads TGTGCCAGCAGCTCCGGGACAGGGCCCTATGGCTACACCTTC. This codes for CASSSGTGPYGYTF. J is TRBJ1-2 and V is TRBV11-2; 9 bases align to TRBD1. The germline CDR1 and CDR2 sequences are SGHAT and FQNNGV. The CDR3 contains 14 residues. The V segment lost 4 bases and the J segment 4 bases; nucleotides outside the gene matches: 4.

CDR3 sequence: CASSLEGLAGGLNTDTQYF. The CDR3 coding sequence is TGTGCCAGCAGCTTGGAAGGACTAGCGGGGGGGCTGAACACAGATACGCAGTATTTT. The J gene is TRBJ2-3, the V gene TRBV5-6; TRBD2 matches 15 bases. Trimming cost V 0 bases and J 2 bases; bases outside gene matches: 7. The CDR3 spans 19 residues. CDR1 SGHDT and CDR2 YYEEEE come from the germline V gene.

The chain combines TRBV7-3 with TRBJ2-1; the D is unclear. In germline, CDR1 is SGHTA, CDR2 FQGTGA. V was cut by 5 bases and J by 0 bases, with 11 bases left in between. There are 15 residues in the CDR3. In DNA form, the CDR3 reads TGTGCCAGCAGCCAGACTGGAAGCTCCTACAATGAGCAGTTCTTC. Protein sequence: CASSQTGSSYNEQFF.

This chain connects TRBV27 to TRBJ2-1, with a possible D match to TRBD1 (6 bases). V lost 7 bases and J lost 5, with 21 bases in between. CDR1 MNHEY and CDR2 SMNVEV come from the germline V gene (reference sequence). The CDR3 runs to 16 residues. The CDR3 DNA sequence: TGTGCCAGCACCTCACTATTCCGGGACACCGACAATGAGCAGTTCTTC. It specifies CASTSLFRDTDNEQFF.